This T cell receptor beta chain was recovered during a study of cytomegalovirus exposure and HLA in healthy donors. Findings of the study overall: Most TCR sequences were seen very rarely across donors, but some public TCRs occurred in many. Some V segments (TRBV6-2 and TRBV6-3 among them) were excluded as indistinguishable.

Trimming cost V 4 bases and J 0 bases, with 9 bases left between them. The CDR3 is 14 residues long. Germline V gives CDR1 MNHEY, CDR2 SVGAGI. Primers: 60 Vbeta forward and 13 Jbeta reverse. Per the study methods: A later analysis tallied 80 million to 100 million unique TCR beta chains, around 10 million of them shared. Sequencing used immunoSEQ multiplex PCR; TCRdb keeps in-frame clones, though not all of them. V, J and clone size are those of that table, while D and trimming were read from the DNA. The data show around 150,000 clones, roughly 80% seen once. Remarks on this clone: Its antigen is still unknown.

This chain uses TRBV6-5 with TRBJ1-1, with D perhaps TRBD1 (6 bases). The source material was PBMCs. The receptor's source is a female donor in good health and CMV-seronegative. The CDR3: CASSLGQLNTEAFF. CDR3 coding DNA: TGTGCCAGCAGTTTAGGACAGTTGAACACTGAAGCTTTCTTT.